This T cell receptor beta chain comes out of a study of CD8+CD57+ T cells in acquired aplastic anemia. Study information: Sorted cells (CD4+ and CD8+) yielded DNA amounts that averaged about 3.4 ug.

It was genomic DNA that served as the template for profiling TCR beta VDJ and CDR3. TCRdb called the reads again in MiXCR, with one record for every CDR3 protein. The repertoire holds approximately 300,000 distinct CDR3 sequences, with 56% as singletons. Remarks on this clonotype: The antigen remains unidentified.

Findings and caveats of the study: A significant difference in CD8+ Simpson's diversity between patients and controls was not found. The study identified around 28 CD8+ CDR3 sequences shared by patients and controls.

The CDR3 has 15 residues. V shed 3 bases, J shed 9 bases, and the junction held 5 bases outside the gene matches. The germline V gene encodes CDR1 SGHTA and CDR2 FQGTGA. The sequenced patients had an expansion of CD8+CD57+ cells seen by flow cytometry. Blood samples were obtained from patients who had received no prior therapy. The source material was sorted CD4+, CD8+, or CD8+CD57+ T cells (not recorded which) from PBMCs. V gene TRBV7-3 combines with J gene TRBJ1-6; 10 bases map to TRBD1. The sequence was obtained from a human donor with aplastic anemia. CDR3 DNA sequence: TGTGCCAGCAGCTTGGGCGGGACAGGGGTTTCACCCCTCCACTTT. Its protein is CASSLGGTGVSPLHF.